This TCR beta chain came from a study of identical twins. This CDR3 contains 16 residues. The V end lost 5 bases, the J end lost 3 bases, and 19 bases lay between the germline ends. This clonotype was seen only a few times. Its antigen remains unidentified. Findings and caveats of the study: Fewer insertions marked abundant cord blood beta clonotypes; young adult naive trended weakly, memory not at all. Out-of-frame alpha sequences shared by twins showed excess low generation probability. Twin sharing of out-of-frame TCR alpha was underestimated by models in monozygotic pairs.

Template switching created a universal primer site, and the cDNA included unique molecular identifiers. TCRdb re-analysed the 5' RACE reads in MiXCR, keeping a single row per CDR3 protein. The table lists approximately 260,000 distinct CDR3 sequences, 11% to 15% of them singletons. The receptor comes from a woman between 18 and 29 years old in good health. This sequence joins TRBV12-3 or TRBV12-4 and TRBJ1-2, with D tentatively TRBD1 (5 bases). Input material: memory (CD45RO+) T cells sorted from blood. Written as DNA, the CDR3 is TGTGCCAGCAGTCCTCGTCCGAGACGGGGACACTATGGCTACACCTTC. This encodes CASSPRPRRGHYGYTF.